Following are 25 T cell receptor beta chains from one sample sequenced in a study of blood T cell repertoires in COVID-19. Clones were sequenced by immunoSEQ multiplex PCR, and TCRdb holds only the in-frame ones, with some missing. The table includes about 150,000 clones, around 90% detected once. Input material: peripheral blood. These receptors were obtained from a man aged 18-30 years with COVID-19, enrolled during active disease.

V is TRBV19 and J is TRBJ2-2; possible D gene TRBD1, 5 bases. V was trimmed by 3 bases and J by 0 bases, leaving 11 bases between them. The CDR3 is made up of 16 amino acids. Germline CDR1 is LNHDA and CDR2 is SQIVND (reference sequence). The CDR3 region has the DNA TGTGCCAGTAGTATTCTCCTAGGGGCGAACACCGGGGAGCTGTTTTTT. Translating gives CASSILLGANTGELFF.

The chain recombines TRBV6-2 or TRBV6-3 with TRBJ2-3, with D perhaps matching TRBD1 (6 bases). Germline V gives CDR1 MNHEY, CDR2 SVGEGT. The V end was cut by 2 bases, the J end by 6 bases, with 21 bases between. The CDR3 spans 17 residues. The CDR3 loop is CASSYPIVQGPYDTQYF. The CDR3 nucleotides read TGTGCCAGCAGTTACCCGATAGTGCAGGGGCCTTATGATACGCAGTATTTT.

This chain links TRBV29-1 with TRBJ2-7; weak D call: TRBD2 (6 bases). In germline, CDR1 is SQVTM, CDR2 ANQGSEA. The length of the CDR3 is 14 residues. Trimming removed 6 bases at V and 7 bases at J, with 22 bases between. This CDR3 reads CSVVWDARAGEQYF. The CDR3 region has the DNA TGCAGCGTAGTTTGGGACGCTCGGGCGGGGGAGCAGTACTTC.

This chain uses TRBV2 with TRBJ1-1; 8 bases line up with TRBD1. Unmatched junction bases numbered 1, after V lost 6 bases and J lost 4 bases. CDR3 size: 12 residues. Germline assignment: CDR1 SNHLY and CDR2 FYNNEI. The CDR3 DNA follows: TGTGCCAGCAGAGACAGGGGCACTGAAGCTTTCTTT. Translation: CASRDRGTEAFF.

The V call is TRBV27, the J call TRBJ1-1; D ambiguous. The CDR3 is made up of 16 amino acids. In germline, CDR1 is MNHEY, CDR2 SMNVEV (reference sequence). V dropped 0 bases and J dropped 0 bases, with 11 bases sitting between them. The CDR3 sequence is CASSLSVRTLNTEAFF. Written as DNA, the CDR3 is TGTGCCAGCAGTTTATCGGTCAGAACGCTGAACACTGAAGCTTTCTTT.

This sequence joins TRBV21-1 and TRBJ2-1; TRBD2, as called in the table, went unchecked against the DNA. TRBV21-1 constitutes a pseudogene. The CDR3 contains 17 residues. In DNA, the CDR3 is TGTGCCAGCACTAAAGGGGCTAGCGGGAGGGACCACAATGAGCAGTTCTTC. Translation gives CASTKGASGRDHNEQFF.

The rearrangement links TRBV24-1 to TRBJ2-7, with a tentative D call TRBD1 (5 bases). From germline, CDR1 is KGHDR and CDR2 SFDVKD. The CDR3 has 13 amino acids. The V end was cut by 2 bases, the J end by 8 bases, with 12 bases between. Here the CDR3 reads CATSDWQGSKQYF. The DNA of the CDR3 is TGTGCCACCAGTGATTGGCAGGGAAGTAAGCAGTACTTC.

V is TRBV5-4 and J is TRBJ2-2, with unresolved D. Germline values: CDR1 SGHNT, CDR2 YYREEE (reference sequence). The ends were cut back, 3 bases at V and 1 base at J, with 10 bases in the middle. The CDR3 runs to 15 residues. CDR3 in DNA: TGTGCCAGCAGCTCCGCAGGAATGAACACCGGGGAGCTGTTTTTT. Amino acid sequence: CASSSAGMNTGELFF.

This chain connects TRBV29-1 to TRBJ2-1; 12 bases are shared with TRBD2. Per germline, CDR1 SQVTM and CDR2 ANQGSEA. This CDR3 has 18 amino acids. The V segment lost 7 bases and the J segment 0 bases; nucleotides outside the gene matches: 13. CDR3 nucleotides: TGCAGCGCCCTAGGACTAGCGGGATCCTCGAGCTCCTACAATGAGCAGTTCTTC. It codes for CSALGLAGSSSSYNEQFF.

The chain joins TRBV5-5 to TRBJ2-1, with 9 bases aligning to TRBD2. Germline-derived CDR1 and CDR2 are SGHKS and YYEKEE (reference sequence). Losses at the gene ends were 2 bases for V and 4 bases for J; bases not matched to a gene: 1. There are 14 residues in the CDR3. The CDR3 sequence is CASSFTSGYNEQFF. The DNA for the CDR3 is TGTGCCAGCAGCTTCACTAGCGGGTACAATGAGCAGTTCTTC. The full variable domain, completed using reference TRBV5-5 and TRBJ2-1, is DAGVTQSPTHLIKTRGQQVTLRCSPISGHKSVSWYQQVLGQGPQFIFQYYEKEERGRGNFPDRFSARQFPNYSSELNVNALLLGDSALYLCASSFTSGYNEQFFGPGTRLTVL.

The rearrangement uses TRBV5-6 and TRBJ2-7; 8 bases agree with TRBD1. The length of the CDR3 is 16 residues. V lost 2 bases to trimming and J lost 0 bases; unmatched junction nucleotides: 7. Germline V gene lookup returns CDR1 SGHDT and CDR2 YYEEEE. DNA for the CDR3: TGTGCCAGCAGCTTTATAAGACAGGGGAGCTCCTACGAGCAGTACTTC. Translated: CASSFIRQGSSYEQYF.

With respect to this clone: One end of the junction is discordant with germline, which a read error may explain. The CDR3 spells CASNNPGQPNRPQHF. DNA of the CDR3: TGTGCCAGCAATAACCCGGGACAGCCGAATCGGCCCCAGCATTTT. This chain links TRBV6-6 with TRBJ1-5; TRBD1 agrees at 7 bases. This CDR3 has 15 amino acids. The germline V gene encodes CDR1 MNHNY and CDR2 SVGAGI (reference sequence).

Note on this clone: Relative to the germline gene, one junction end is altered; a read error may explain this. The chain carries TRBV12-3 or TRBV12-4 and TRBJ1-4, with a possible D match to TRBD1 (6 bases). The CDR3 length is 13 residues. For the CDR3, the DNA is TGTGCCAGCAGTGCAGGGGCTAATGAAAAACTGCTTTTT. This gives the protein CASSAGANEKLLF.

In this sample, this clone turned up once. The J gene is TRBJ2-1, the V gene TRBV27; weak D call: TRBD2 (6 bases). Trimming shortened V by 5 bases and J by 9 bases, and 17 bases separated the two germline ends. Germline-derived CDR1 and CDR2 are MNHEY and SMNVEV (reference sequence). The CDR3 is made up of 14 amino acids. CDR3 in amino acids: CASSESSRRGEQFF. The DNA of the CDR3 is TGTGCCAGCAGTGAGTCTAGTCGGAGGGGTGAGCAGTTCTTC.

The chain has TRBV28 and TRBJ2-3; the D gene is possibly TRBD2 (7 bases). V was trimmed by 2 bases and J by 6 bases, leaving 21 bases between them. The V gene's germline CDR1 is MDHEN and CDR2 SYDVKM. The CDR3 runs to 17 residues. CDR3 loop: CASSLGSIGKGGDTQYF. Written as DNA, the CDR3 is TGTGCCAGCAGTTTAGGCTCGATAGGGAAGGGGGGGGATACGCAGTATTTT.

The rearrangement links TRBV10-3 to TRBJ2-3; 7 positions match TRBD1. Germline values: CDR1 ENHRY, CDR2 SYGVKD. V trimming: 6 bases; J trimming: 1 base; junction bases outside the gene matches: 10. The CDR3 runs 16 residues. CDR3 sequence: CAIRSQTGRGTDTQYF. The CDR3 nucleotides are TGTGCCATCAGATCGCAGACAGGGAGAGGCACAGATACGCAGTATTTT.

This sequence joins TRBV15 and TRBJ2-5; TRBD1 might be the D (7 bases). The CDR3 consists of 15 residues. CDR1 and CDR2 from the germline V gene are LNHNV and YYDKDF (reference sequence). Between the trimmed V and J ends, which lost 5 bases and 4 bases, there was a span of 17 bases. Here the CDR3 reads CATSPPGGGPETQYF. Written as DNA, the CDR3 is TGTGCCACCAGCCCCCCTGGAGGGGGCCCAGAGACCCAGTACTTC.

This chain joins TRBV2 and TRBJ2-1; the D is unclear. The CDR3 is made up of 14 amino acids. V was trimmed by 7 bases and J by 1 base, leaving 11 bases between them. Germline CDR1 SNHLY, CDR2 FYNNEI. The CDR3 DNA sequence: TGTGCCAGCATAGAGAGGTCGTCCTACAATGAGCAGTTCTTC. This codes for CASIERSSYNEQFF.

The gene calls are TRBV27 and TRBJ2-2; no clear D gene. V was shortened by 3 bases and J by 5 bases, with 10 bases between the two germline ends. Germline V gives CDR1 MNHEY, CDR2 SMNVEV (reference sequence). The CDR3 runs to 14 residues. CDR3 bases: TGTGCCAGCAGTTTCACCCCTAGGACCGGGGAGCTGTTTTTT. Protein: CASSFTPRTGELFF.

The genes are TRBV28 and TRBJ2-1; TRBD1 might be the D (5 bases). The CDR3 runs to 14 residues. V was trimmed by 6 bases and J by 6 bases, leaving 15 bases between them. Germline CDR1 is MDHEN and CDR2 is SYDVKM. The CDR3 loop is CASSPPGPGNEQFF. The CDR3, as DNA: TGTGCCAGCAGCCCTCCAGGGCCGGGCAATGAGCAGTTCTTC.

V usage is TRBV6-2 or TRBV6-3 and J usage is TRBJ1-2; D may be TRBD1 (5 bases). Germline-derived CDR1 and CDR2 are MNHEY and SVGEGT. The CDR3 is made up of 15 amino acids. Trimming stripped 5 bases from V and 0 bases from J, with 13 bases between. This chain's CDR3 is CASSQQVPSNYGYTF. The DNA of the CDR3 is TGTGCCAGCAGTCAACAGGTTCCGTCTAACTATGGCTACACCTTC.

The J gene is TRBJ2-7, the V gene TRBV13; 11 nucleotides agree with TRBD2. The CDR3 consists of 16 residues. Germline V gene data show CDR1 as PRHDT and CDR2 as FYEKMQ (reference sequence). The trim removed 1 base at V and 1 base at J, leaving 3 bases unmatched. The CDR3 is CASSLASSGGSYEQYF. In nucleotides, the CDR3 is TGTGCCAGCAGCTTAGCCTCTAGCGGGGGGTCCTACGAGCAGTACTTC.

This clone occurred once. The rearrangement links TRBV6-2 or TRBV6-3 to TRBJ1-5; TRBD1 is a possible D gene (5 bases). With 5 bases removed from V and 4 bases from J, the gap between germline ends came to 9 bases. Germline CDR1 MNHEY, CDR2 SVGEGT. The CDR3 covers 13 residues. As DNA, the CDR3 is TGTGCCAGCAGTCCATCAGGGAATCAGCCCCAGCATTTT. Amino acids: CASSPSGNQPQHF.

A few counts support this clone. The same CDR3 is also encoded by other DNA sequences in this sample. The chain employs TRBV6-5 and TRBJ2-7, with 7 bases that match TRBD1. The CDR3 extends over 14 amino acids. The germline V gene has CDR1 MNHEY and CDR2 SVGAGI. J gave up 1 base and V 2 bases, and 2 bases lay outside the gene matches. CDR3 region: CASSYGDSSYEQYF. In DNA, the CDR3 is TGTGCCAGCAGTTACGGGGACAGTTCCTACGAGCAGTACTTC.

In this sample, this clone turned up a few times. The rearrangement joins TRBV7-9 to TRBJ2-3; perhaps TRBD2 as D (5 bases). Per germline, CDR1 SEHNR and CDR2 FQNEAQ (reference sequence). The CDR3 extends over 15 amino acids. V was shortened by 5 bases and J by 0 bases, with 12 bases between the two germline ends. The CDR3 reads CASSPSLSSTDTQYF. The CDR3 DNA sequence: TGTGCCAGCAGCCCTAGCCTTTCTAGCACAGATACGCAGTATTTT.